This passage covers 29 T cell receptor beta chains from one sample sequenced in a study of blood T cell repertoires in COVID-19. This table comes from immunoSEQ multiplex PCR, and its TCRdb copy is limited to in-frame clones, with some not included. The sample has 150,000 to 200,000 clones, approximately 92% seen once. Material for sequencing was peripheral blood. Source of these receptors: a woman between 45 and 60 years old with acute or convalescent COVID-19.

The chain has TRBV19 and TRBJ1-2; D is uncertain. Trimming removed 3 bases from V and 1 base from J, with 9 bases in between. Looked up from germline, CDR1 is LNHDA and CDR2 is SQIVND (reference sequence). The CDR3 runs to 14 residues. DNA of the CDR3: TGTGCCAGTAGTATCCCGACTCTTAACTATGGCTACACCTTC. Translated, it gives CASSIPTLNYGYTF.

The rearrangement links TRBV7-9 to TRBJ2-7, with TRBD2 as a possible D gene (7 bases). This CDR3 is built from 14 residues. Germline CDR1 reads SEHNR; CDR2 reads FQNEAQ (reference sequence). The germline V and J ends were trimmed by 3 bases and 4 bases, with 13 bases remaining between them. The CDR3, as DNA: TGTGCCAGCAGCTTTTCAGGGGAGGGTTACGAGCAGTACTTC. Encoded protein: CASSFSGEGYEQYF.

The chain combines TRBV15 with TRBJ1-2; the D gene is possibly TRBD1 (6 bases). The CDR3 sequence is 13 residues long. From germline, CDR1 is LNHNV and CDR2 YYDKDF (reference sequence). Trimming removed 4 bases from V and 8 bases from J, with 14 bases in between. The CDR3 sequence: CATSTDRSYGYTF. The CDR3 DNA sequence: TGTGCCACCAGCACTGACAGGTCTTACGGCTACACCTTC.

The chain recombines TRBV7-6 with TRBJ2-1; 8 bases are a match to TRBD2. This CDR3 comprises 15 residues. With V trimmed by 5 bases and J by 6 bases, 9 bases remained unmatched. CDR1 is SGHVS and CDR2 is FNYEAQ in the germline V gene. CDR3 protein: CASSRGLAGPNEQFF. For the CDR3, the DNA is TGTGCCAGCAGCCGAGGGCTAGCGGGCCCCAATGAGCAGTTCTTC.

CDR3 sequence: CSVRQTTDTQYF. DNA for the CDR3: TGCAGCGTCCGACAGACCACAGATACGCAGTATTTT. The V gene is TRBV29-1, the J gene TRBJ2-3; TRBD1 might be the D (5 bases). The CDR3 is made up of 12 amino acids. Trimming shortened V by 6 bases and J by 2 bases, and 9 bases separated the two germline ends. The germline CDR1 and CDR2 sequences are SQVTM and ANQGSEA.

The CDR3 coding sequence is TGTGCCAGCTTCCGAAGGGACAGGTGGGACACTGAAGCTTTCTTT. As protein: CASFRRDRWDTEAFF. The chain employs TRBV28 and TRBJ1-1; 8 nucleotides line up with TRBD1. J lost 3 bases, V lost 8 bases, and 11 bases had no gene match. Germline CDR1 and CDR2: MDHEN and SYDVKM. The CDR3 covers 15 residues. Full variable domain (rest looked up from reference TRBV28 and TRBJ1-1): DVKVTQSSRYLVKRTGEKVFLECVQDMDHENMFWYRQDPGLGLRLIYFSYDVKMKEKGDIPEGYSVSREKKERFSLILESASTNQTSMYLCASFRRDRWDTEAFFGQGTRLTVV.

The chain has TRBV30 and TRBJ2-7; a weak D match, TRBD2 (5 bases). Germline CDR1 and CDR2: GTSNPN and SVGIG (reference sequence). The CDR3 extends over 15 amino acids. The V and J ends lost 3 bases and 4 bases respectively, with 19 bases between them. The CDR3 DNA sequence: TGTGCCTGGAGCTCAAGCGAGGGCCTCGGTTACGAGCAGTACTTC. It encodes CAWSSSEGLGYEQYF. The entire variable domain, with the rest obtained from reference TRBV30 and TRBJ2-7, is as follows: SQTIHQWPATLVQPVGSPLSLECTVEGTSNPNLYWYRQAAGRGLQLLFYSVGIGQISSEVPQNLSASRPQDRQFILSSKKLLLSDSGFYLCAWSSSEGLGYEQYFGPGTRLTVT.

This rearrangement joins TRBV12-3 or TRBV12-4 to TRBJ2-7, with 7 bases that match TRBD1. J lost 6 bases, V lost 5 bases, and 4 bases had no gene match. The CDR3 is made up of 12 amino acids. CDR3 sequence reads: CASSLGTVEQYF. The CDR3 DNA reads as TGTGCCAGCAGTCTCGGGACAGTCGAGCAGTACTTC.

This chain's CDR3 is CASSLIGTGDRGEQYF. The CDR3 region has the DNA TGCGCCAGCAGCCTAATCGGGACAGGGGACCGAGGGGAGCAGTACTTC. This chain connects TRBV5-1 to TRBJ2-7; 10 positions agree with TRBD1. This CDR3 contains 16 residues. CDR1 and CDR2 (germline): SGHRS, YFSETQ. The J segment lost 7 bases and the V segment lost 4 bases, leaving 14 bases of the junction unmatched.

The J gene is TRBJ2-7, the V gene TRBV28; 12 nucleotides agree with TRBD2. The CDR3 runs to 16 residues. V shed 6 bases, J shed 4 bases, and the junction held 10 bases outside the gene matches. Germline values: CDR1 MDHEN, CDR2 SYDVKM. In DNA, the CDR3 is TGTGCCAGCAGCCTATACCTAGCGGGAGGGCTGTACGAGCAGTACTTC. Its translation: CASSLYLAGGLYEQYF.

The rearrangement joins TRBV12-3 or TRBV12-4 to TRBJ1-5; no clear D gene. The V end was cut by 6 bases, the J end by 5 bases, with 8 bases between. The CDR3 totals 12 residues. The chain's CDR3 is CASSLSYQPQHF. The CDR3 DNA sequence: TGTGCCAGCAGCCTTTCTTATCAGCCCCAGCATTTT.

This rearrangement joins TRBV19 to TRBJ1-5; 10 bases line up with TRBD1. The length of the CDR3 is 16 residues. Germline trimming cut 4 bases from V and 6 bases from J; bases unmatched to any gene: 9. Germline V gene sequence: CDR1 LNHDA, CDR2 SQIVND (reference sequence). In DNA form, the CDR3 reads TGTGCCAGTAGTACGGTCAAGACAGGGGGCTCTCAGCCCCAGCATTTT. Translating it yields CASSTVKTGGSQPQHF.

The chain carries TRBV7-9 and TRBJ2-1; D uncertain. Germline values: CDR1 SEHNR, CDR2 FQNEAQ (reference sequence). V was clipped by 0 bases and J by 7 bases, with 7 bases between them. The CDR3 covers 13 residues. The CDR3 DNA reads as TGTGCCAGCAGCTTAGCTCTCCTGAATGAGCAGTTCTTC. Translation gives CASSLALLNEQFF.

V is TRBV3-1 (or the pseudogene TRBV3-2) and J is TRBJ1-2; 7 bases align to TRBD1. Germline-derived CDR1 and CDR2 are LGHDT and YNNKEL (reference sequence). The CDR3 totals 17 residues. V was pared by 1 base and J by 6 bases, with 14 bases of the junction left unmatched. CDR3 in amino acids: CASSQVYPGTAADGYTF. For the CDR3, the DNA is TGTGCCAGCAGCCAAGTTTACCCCGGGACAGCCGCCGATGGCTACACCTTC.

This CDR3 is CASSFLSGGHNEQFF. In nucleotides, the CDR3 is TGTGCCAGCAGTTTTCTTAGCGGGGGACACAATGAGCAGTTCTTC. The chain uses TRBV5-6 and TRBJ2-1; 9 bases line up with TRBD2. The CDR3 runs 15 residues. Germline V gene lookup returns CDR1 SGHDT and CDR2 YYEEEE. With 5 bases clipped from V and 5 bases from J, the junction kept 8 bases outside the gene matches.

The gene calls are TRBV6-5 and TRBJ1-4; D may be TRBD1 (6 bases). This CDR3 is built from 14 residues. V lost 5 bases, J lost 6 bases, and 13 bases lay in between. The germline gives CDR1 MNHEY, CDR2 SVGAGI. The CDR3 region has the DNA TGTGCCAGCAGTACAACAGGGTCATATGAAAAACTGTTTTTT. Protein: CASSTTGSYEKLFF.

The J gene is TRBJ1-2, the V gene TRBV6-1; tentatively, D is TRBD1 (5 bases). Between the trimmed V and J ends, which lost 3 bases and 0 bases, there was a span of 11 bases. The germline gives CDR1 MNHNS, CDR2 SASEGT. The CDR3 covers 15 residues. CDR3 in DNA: TGTGCCAGCAGTGAGCTAGGGGCCACTAACTATGGCTACACCTTC. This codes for CASSELGATNYGYTF.

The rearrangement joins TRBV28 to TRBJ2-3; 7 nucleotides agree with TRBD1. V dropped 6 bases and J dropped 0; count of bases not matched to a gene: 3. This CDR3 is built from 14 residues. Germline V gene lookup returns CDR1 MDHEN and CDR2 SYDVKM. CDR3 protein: CASSPRGSTDTQYF. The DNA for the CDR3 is TGTGCCAGCAGCCCCAGGGGGAGCACAGATACGCAGTATTTT. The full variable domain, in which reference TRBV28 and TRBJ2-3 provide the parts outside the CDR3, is DVKVTQSSRYLVKRTGEKVFLECVQDMDHENMFWYRQDPGLGLRLIYFSYDVKMKEKGDIPEGYSVSREKKERFSLILESASTNQTSMYLCASSPRGSTDTQYFGPGTRLTVL.

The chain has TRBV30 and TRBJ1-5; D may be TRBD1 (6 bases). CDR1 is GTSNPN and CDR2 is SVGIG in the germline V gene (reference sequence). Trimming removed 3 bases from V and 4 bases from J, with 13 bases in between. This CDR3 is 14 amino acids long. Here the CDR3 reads CAWRGTGSNQPQHF. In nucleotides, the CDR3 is TGTGCCTGGAGAGGTACAGGGAGTAATCAGCCCCAGCATTTT.

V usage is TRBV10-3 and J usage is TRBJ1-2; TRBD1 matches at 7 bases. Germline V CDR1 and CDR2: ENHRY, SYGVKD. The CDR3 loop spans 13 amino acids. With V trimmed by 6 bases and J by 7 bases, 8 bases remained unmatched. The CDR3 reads CAISPDRVGGYTF. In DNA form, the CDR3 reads TGTGCCATCAGCCCCGACAGGGTAGGTGGCTACACCTTC.

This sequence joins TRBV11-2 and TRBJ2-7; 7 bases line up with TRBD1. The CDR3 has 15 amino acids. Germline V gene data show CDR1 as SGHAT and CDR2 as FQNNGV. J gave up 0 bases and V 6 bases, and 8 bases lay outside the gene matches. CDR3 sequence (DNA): TGTGCCAGCAGAAAGGGACAGCTGAGCTCCTACGAGCAGTACTTC. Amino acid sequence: CASRKGQLSSYEQYF.

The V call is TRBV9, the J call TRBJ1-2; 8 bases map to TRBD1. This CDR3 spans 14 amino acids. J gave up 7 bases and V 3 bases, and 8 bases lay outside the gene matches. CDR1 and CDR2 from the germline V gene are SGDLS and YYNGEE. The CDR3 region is CASSGPQGVAGYTF. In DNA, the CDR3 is TGTGCCAGCAGCGGACCACAGGGGGTTGCTGGCTACACCTTC.

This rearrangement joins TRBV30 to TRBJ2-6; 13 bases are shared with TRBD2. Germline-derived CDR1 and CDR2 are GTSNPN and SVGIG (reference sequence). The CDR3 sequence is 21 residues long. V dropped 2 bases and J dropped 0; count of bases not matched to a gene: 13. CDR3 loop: CAWSLSLGLAGVISGANVLTF. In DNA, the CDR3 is TGTGCCTGGAGTCTATCCCTAGGACTAGCGGGGGTTATCTCTGGGGCCAACGTCCTGACTTTC.

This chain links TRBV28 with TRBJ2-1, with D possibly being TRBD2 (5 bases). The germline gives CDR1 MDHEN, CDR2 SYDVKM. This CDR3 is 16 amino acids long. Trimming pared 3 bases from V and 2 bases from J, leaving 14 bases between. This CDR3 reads CASSLRLAYTYNEQFF. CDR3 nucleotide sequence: TGTGCCAGCAGTTTGAGGCTAGCCTATACCTACAATGAGCAGTTCTTC. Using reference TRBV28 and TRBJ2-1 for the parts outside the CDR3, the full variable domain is DVKVTQSSRYLVKRTGEKVFLECVQDMDHENMFWYRQDPGLGLRLIYFSYDVKMKEKGDIPEGYSVSREKKERFSLILESASTNQTSMYLCASSLRLAYTYNEQFFGPGTRLTVL.

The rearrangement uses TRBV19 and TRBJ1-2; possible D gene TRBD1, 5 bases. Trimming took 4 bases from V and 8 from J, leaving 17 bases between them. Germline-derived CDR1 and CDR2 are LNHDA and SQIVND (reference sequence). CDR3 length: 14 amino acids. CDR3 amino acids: CASSTRVAQGGYTF. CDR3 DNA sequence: TGTGCCAGTAGTACTAGAGTGGCCCAGGGAGGCTACACCTTC.

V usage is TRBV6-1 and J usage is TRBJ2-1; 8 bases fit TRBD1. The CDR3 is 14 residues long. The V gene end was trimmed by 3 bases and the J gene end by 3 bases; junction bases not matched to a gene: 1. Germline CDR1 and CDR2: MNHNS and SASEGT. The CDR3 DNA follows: TGTGCCAGCAGTGAGACAGGGGACTACAATGAGCAGTTCTTC. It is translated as CASSETGDYNEQFF.

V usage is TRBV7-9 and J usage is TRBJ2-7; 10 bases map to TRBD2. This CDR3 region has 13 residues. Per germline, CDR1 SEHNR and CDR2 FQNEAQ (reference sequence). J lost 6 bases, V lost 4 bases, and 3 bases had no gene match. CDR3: CASSSRTSGEQYF. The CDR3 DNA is TGTGCCAGCAGCTCCCGGACTAGCGGCGAGCAGTACTTC.

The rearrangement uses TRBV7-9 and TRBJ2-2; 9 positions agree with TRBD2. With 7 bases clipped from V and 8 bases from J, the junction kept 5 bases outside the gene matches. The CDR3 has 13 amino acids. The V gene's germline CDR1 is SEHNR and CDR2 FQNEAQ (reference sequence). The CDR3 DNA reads TGTGCCAGCATCGTAGCGGGAGCTGGGGAGCTGTTTTTT. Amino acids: CASIVAGAGELFF. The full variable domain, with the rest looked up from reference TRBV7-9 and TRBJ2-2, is DTGVSQNPRHKITKRGQNVTFRCDPISEHNRLYWYRQTLGQGPEFLTYFQNEAQLEKSRLLSDRFSAERPKGSFSTLEIQRTEQGDSAMYLCASIVAGAGELFFGEGSRLTVL.

The CDR3 reads CASRRAGGSYNEQFF. Written as DNA, the CDR3 is TGTGCCAGCAGAAGAGCGGGGGGCTCCTACAATGAGCAGTTCTTC. V usage is TRBV6-5 and J usage is TRBJ2-1; 9 nucleotides agree with TRBD2. After removal of 6 bases from V and 0 bases from J, the junction contained 3 bases not matched to a gene. There are 15 residues in the CDR3. Germline V gene sequence: CDR1 MNHEY, CDR2 SVGAGI.